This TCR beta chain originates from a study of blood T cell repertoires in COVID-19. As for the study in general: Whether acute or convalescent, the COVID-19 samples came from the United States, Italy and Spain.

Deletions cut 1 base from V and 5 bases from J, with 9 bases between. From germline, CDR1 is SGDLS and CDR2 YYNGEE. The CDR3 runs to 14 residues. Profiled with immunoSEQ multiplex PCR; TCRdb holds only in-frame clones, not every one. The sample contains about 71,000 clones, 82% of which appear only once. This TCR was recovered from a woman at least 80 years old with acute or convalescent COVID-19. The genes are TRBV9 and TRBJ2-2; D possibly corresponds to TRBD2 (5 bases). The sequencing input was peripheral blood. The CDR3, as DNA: TGTGCCAGCAGCGTATTTCCGGGAACCGGGGAGCTGTTTTTT. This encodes CASSVFPGTGELFF. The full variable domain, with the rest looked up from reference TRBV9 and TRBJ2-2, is DSGVTQTPKHLITATGQRVTLRCSPRSGDLSVYWYQQSLDQGLQFLIQYYNGEERAKGNILERFSAQQFPDLHSELNLSSLELGDSALYFCASSVFPGTGELFFGEGSRLTVL.